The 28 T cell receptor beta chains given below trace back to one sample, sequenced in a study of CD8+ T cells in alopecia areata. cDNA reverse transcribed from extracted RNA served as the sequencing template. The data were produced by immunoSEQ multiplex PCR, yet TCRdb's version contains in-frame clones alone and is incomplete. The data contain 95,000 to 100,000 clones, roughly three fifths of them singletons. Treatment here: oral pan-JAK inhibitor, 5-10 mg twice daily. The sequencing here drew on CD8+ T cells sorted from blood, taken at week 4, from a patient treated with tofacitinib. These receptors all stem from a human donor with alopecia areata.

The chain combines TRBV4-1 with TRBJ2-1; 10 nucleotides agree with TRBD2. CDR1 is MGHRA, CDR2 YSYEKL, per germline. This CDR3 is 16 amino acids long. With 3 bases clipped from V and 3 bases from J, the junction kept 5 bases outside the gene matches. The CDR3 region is CASSQLAGADYNEQFF. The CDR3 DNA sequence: TGCGCCAGCAGCCAGCTAGCGGGAGCTGACTACAATGAGCAGTTCTTC.

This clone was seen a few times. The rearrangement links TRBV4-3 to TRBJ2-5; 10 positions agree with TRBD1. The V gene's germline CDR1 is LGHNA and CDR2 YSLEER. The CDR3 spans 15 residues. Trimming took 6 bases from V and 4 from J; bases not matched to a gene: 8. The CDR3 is CASSSGTGALETQYF. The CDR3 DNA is TGCGCCAGCAGTTCCGGGACAGGGGCCTTAGAGACCCAGTACTTC.

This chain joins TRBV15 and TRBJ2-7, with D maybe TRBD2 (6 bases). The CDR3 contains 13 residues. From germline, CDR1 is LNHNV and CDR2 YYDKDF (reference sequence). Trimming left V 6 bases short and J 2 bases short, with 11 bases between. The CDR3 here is CATRTGATYEQYF. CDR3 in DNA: TGTGCCACCAGGACGGGAGCTACCTACGAGCAGTACTTC.

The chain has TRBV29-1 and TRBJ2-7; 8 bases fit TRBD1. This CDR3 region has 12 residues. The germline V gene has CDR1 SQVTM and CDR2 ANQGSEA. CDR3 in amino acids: CSVRGRSYEQYF. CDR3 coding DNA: TGCAGTGTCAGGGGGCGATCCTACGAGCAGTACTTC.

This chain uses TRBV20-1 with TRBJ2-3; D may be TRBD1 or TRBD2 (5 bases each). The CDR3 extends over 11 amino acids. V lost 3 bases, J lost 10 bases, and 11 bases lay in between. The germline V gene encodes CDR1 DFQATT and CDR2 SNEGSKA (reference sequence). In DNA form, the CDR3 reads TGCAGTGCTAGTCCCCAGGGAGCGCAGTATTTT. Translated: CSASPQGAQYF.

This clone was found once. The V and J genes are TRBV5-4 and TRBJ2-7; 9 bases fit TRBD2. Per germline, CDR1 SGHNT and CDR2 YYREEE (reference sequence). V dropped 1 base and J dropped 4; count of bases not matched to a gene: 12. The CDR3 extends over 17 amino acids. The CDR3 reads CASSLIGSGSEKYEQYF. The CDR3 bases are TGTGCCAGCAGCTTGATAGGTAGCGGGAGTGAGAAGTACGAGCAGTACTTC. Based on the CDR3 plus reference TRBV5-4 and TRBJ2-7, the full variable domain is ETGVTQSPTHLIKTRGQQVTLRCSSQSGHNTVSWYQQALGQGPQFIFQYYREEENGRGNFPPRFSGLQFPNYSSELNVNALELDDSALYLCASSLIGSGSEKYEQYFGPGTRLTVT.

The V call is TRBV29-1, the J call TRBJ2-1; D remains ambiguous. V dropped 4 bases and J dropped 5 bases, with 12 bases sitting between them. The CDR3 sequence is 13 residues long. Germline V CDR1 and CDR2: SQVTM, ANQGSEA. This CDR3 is CSVALPSNNEQFF. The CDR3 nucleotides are TGCAGCGTTGCTCTACCCAGCAACAATGAGCAGTTCTTC.

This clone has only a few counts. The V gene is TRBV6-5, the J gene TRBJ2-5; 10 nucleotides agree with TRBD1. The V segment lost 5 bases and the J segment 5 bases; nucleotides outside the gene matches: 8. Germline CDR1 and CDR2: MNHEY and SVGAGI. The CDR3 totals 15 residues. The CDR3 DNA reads TGTGCCAGCAGTACGGGACAGGGGAAAGCGGAGACCCAGTACTTC. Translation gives CASSTGQGKAETQYF.

CDR3 in amino acids: CASSLSGGTGYEQYF. CDR3 in DNA: TGTGCCAGCAGTTTATCGGGGGGAACGGGCTACGAGCAGTACTTC. The chain couples TRBV27 to TRBJ2-7, with D perhaps matching TRBD2 (6 bases). The length of the CDR3 is 15 residues. V lost 0 bases and J lost 3, with 12 bases in between. The germline gives CDR1 MNHEY, CDR2 SMNVEV (reference sequence).

CDR3 sequence reads: CASSLDEQSGSPYNEQFF. CDR3 DNA: TGCGCCAGCAGCTTGGATGAGCAGAGCGGGAGCCCCTACAATGAGCAGTTCTTC. The J gene is TRBJ2-1, the V gene TRBV5-1; 8 bases map to TRBD2. The CDR3 length is 18 residues. Trimming at V came to 0 bases and at J to 2 bases, leaving 10 bases not matched to a gene. CDR1 SGHRS and CDR2 YFSETQ come from the germline V gene.

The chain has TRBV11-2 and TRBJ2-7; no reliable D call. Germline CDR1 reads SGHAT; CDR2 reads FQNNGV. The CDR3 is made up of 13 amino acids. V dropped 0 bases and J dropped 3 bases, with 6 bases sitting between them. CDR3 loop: CASSLETGYEQYF. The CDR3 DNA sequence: TGTGCCAGCAGCTTAGAGACGGGCTACGAGCAGTACTTC.

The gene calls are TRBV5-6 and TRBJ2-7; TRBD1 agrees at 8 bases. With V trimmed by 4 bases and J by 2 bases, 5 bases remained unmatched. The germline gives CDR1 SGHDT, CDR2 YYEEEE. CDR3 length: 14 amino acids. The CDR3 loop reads CASSAGQGTYEQYF. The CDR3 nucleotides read TGTGCCAGCAGCGCCGGACAGGGAACCTACGAGCAGTACTTC.

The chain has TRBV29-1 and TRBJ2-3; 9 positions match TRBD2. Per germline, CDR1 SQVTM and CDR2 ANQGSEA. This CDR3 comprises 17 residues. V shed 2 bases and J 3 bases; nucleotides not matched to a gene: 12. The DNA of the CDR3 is TGCAGCGTTGAAAGCCCAATAGCGGGGGTATGGACAGATACGCAGTATTTT. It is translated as CSVESPIAGVWTDTQYF.

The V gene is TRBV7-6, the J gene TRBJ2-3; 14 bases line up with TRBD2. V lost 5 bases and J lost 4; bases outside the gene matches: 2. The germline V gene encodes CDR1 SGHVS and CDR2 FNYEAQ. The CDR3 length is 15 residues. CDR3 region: CASSRLAGGADTQYF. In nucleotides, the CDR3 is TGTGCCAGCAGCCGACTAGCGGGAGGGGCAGATACGCAGTATTTT.

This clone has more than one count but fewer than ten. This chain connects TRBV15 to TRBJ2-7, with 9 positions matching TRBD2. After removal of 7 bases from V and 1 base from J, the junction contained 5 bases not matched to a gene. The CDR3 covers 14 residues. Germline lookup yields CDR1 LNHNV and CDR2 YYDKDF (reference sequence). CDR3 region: CATMLAGTSYEQYF. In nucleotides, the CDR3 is TGTGCCACCATGCTAGCGGGGACATCCTACGAGCAGTACTTC. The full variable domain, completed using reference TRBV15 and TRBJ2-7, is DAMVIQNPRYQVTQFGKPVTLSCSQTLNHNVMYWYQQKSSQAPKLLFHYYDKDFNNEADTPDNFQSRRPNTSFCFLDIRSPGLGDTAMYLCATMLAGTSYEQYFGPGTRLTVT.

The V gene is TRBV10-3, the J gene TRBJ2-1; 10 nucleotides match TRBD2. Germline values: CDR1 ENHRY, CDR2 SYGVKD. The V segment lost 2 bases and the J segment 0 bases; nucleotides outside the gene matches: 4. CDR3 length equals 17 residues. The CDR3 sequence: CAISEAGLANSYNEQFF. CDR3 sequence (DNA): TGTGCCATCAGTGAGGCGGGACTAGCGAACTCCTACAATGAGCAGTTCTTC.

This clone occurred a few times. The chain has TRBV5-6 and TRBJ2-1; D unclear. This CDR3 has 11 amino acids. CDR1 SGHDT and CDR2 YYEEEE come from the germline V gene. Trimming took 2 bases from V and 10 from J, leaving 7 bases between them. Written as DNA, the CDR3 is TGTGCCAGCAGCTTCGGATGGGAGCAGTTCTTC. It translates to CASSFGWEQFF.

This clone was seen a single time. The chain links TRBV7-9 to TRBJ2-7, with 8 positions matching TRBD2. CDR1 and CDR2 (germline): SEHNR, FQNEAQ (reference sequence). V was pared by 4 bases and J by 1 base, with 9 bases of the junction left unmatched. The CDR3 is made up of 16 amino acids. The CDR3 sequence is CASSSTLGGRSYEQYF. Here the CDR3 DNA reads TGTGCCAGCAGCTCCACGTTAGGCGGGAGGTCCTACGAGCAGTACTTC.

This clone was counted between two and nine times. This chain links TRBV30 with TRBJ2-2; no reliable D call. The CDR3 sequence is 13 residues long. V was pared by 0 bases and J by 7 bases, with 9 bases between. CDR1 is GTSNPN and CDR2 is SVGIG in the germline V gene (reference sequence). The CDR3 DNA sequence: TGTGCCTGGAGTGTGAATAACTTCGGGGAGCTGTTTTTT. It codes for CAWSVNNFGELFF. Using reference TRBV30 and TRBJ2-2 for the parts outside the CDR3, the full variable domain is SQTIHQWPATLVQPVGSPLSLECTVEGTSNPNLYWYRQAAGRGLQLLFYSVGIGQISSEVPQNLSASRPQDRQFILSSKKLLLSDSGFYLCAWSVNNFGELFFGEGSRLTVL.

The CDR3 loop is CAAWDSRDEKLFF. The CDR3 region has the DNA TGTGCCGCGTGGGACAGTCGGGATGAAAAACTGTTTTTT. The chain uses TRBV10-3 and TRBJ1-4; 7 bases agree with TRBD1. The V gene end was trimmed by 11 bases and the J gene end by 6 bases; junction bases not matched to a gene: 9. CDR1 and CDR2 from the germline V gene are ENHRY and SYGVKD. CDR3 length: 13 residues.

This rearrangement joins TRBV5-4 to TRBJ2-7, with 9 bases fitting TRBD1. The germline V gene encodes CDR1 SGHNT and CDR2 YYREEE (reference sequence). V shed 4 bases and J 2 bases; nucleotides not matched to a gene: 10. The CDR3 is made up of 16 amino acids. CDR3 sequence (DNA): TGTGCCAGCAGCAATCTACCGGGACAGGGACCCTACGAGCAGTACTTC. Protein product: CASSNLPGQGPYEQYF.

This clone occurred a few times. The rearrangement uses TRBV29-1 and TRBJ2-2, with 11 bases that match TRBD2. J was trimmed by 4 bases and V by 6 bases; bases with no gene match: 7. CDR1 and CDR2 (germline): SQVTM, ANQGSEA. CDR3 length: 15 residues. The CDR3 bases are TGCAGCGTCGAACTAGCGGGAGACGGCACCGGGGAGCTGTTTTTT. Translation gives CSVELAGDGTGELFF.

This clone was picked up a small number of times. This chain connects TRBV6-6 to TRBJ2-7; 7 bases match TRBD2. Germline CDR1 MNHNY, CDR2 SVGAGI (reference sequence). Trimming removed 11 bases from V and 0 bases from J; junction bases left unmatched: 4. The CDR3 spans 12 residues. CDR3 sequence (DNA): TGTGCCGCGGGGGAGGGCTCCTACGAGCAGTACTTC. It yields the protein CAAGEGSYEQYF.

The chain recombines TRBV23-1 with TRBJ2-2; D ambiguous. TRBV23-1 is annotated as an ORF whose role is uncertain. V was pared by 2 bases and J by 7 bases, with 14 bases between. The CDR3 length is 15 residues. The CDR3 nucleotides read TGCGCCAGCAGTCAACCGAATTATAACGGCGGGGAGCTGTTTTTT. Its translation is CASSQPNYNGGELFF.

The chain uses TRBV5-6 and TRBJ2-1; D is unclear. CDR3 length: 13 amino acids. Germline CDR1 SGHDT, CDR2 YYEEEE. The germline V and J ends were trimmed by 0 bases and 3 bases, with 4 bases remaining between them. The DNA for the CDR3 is TGTGCCAGCAGCTTGGGGAACTACAATGAGCAGTTCTTC. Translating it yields CASSLGNYNEQFF.

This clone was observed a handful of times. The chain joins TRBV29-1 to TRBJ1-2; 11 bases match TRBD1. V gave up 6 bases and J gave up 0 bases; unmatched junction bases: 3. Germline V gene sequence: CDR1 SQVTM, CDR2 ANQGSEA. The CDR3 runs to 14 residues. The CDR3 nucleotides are TGCAGCGTGGTGGGACAGGGGGCTAACTATGGCTACACCTTC. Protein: CSVVGQGANYGYTF.

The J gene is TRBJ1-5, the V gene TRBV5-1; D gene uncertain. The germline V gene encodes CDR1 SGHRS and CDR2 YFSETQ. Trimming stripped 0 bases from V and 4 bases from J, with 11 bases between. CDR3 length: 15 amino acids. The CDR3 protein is CASSLVPGPNQPQHF. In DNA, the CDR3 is TGCGCCAGCAGCTTGGTTCCAGGCCCAAATCAGCCCCAGCATTTT.

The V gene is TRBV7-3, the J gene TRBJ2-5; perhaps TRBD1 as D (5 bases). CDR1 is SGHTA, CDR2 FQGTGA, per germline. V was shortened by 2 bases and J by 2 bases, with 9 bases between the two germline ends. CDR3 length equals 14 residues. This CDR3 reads CASSLPGHQETQYF. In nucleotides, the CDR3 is TGTGCCAGCAGCTTACCAGGGCATCAAGAGACCCAGTACTTC.